This T cell receptor beta chain was retrieved from a study of graft-versus-host responses after intestinal transplantation (dated by TCRdb to the early 2020s). Broadly, across the study: Recipients received multivisceral, liver-intestinal, or isolated intestinal transplants. A peak of at least 4% donor T cells among recipient peripheral blood mononuclear cells was the definition used for donor T cell macrochimerism. Every recipient was given anti-thymocyte globulin induction, then maintenance tacrolimus and steroids for around three years. The cohort enrolled about two dozen intestinal transplant recipients, one of whom was a retransplant, and a few patients without pretransplant specimens were excluded. Alloreactive clones were identified by sequencing pre-transplant mixed lymphocyte reaction products and comparing them with unstimulated pre-transplant donor and recipient T cells. After intestinal transplantation, graft-versus-host and host-versus-graft alloreactive T cell clones in the graft, circulation and bone marrow were tracked using bulk TCR-beta CDR3 sequencing. Samples from a few later patients were sequenced in-house on an Illumina MiSeq with MiXCR processing rather than by the commercial service.

Overall study outcomes, separate from this receptor: The relatively low number and heterogeneity of intestinal transplant patients limited the conclusions. GvH clones were detected in recipient bone marrow, and some appeared earlier in ileal mucosa or blood, consistent with an intestinal mucosal origin. Early after transplant, declines in HvG clones were associated with peak levels of circulating GvH clones. Patients with donor T cell macrochimerism had high GvH to HvG T cell clonal ratios in their allografts.

The library was obtained by the immunoSEQ multiplex PCR assay. High-throughput TCR-beta CDR3 sequencing of genomic DNA from most patients was performed by Adaptive Biotechnologies. In the original analysis: TCR sequencing data for roughly 17 patients were retrieved from Adaptive's ImmunoSEQ software; three other patients were processed with MiXCR and VDJtools. Because the origin of CDR3 nucleotide sequences shared between donor and recipient could not be assigned, those sequences were removed. To be classed as alloreactive, a clone needed at least 2-fold expansion over unstimulated cells and a minimum CFSE-low frequency of 0.002% (template counts) or 0.001% (read counts). Clones detected in sequenced pre-transplant spleen, lymph node, or MLR CFSE-low populations of the donor or recipient were defined as mappable. The cumulative frequency of alloreactive clones was calculated as a percentage of all sequences, weighted by copy number. Entries here come from immuneACCESS through TCRdb and include only in-frame sequences with V and J called. Some clones fail to appear in such tables; in the studies checked, an unresolved V gene covers under half of the shortfall, and the cause of the remainder is unknown. V and J calls and clone size follow that table, whereas D and trimming were derived from the DNA. For this sample the table gives 15,000 or so clones, of which 70% were detected only once. In total, the top ten clones hold 23% of the sample.

CDR1 and CDR2 are drawn from the germline V gene: MNHEY, SVGAGI. The CDR3, cysteine through phenylalanine, is 12 amino acids long. Left in the record is the CDR3 DNA by itself, 36 bases read in frame from the first base. The germline ends are 3 bases apart after V is trimmed by 2 bases and J by 5 bases. A remark on this clone: The clone's antigen remains unknown. No per-base quality is available; no much larger clone lies one base away.

Intraepithelial and lamina propria lymphocytes were isolated from graft specimens using dithiothreitol, EDTA incubations and collagenase D digestion. Bulk TCR-beta sequencing was performed on serial intestinal graft biopsy specimens collected as late as 600 days after transplant. The rearrangement joined TRBV6-5 to TRBJ1-4; the D gene cannot be named for sure. The material was ileum tissue, obtained 700 to 800 days after intestinal transplantation. The TCR originated in a human patient who received an intestinal transplant, so some T cells may come from the graft donor. The CDR3 region reads CASSYDNEKLFF. The sequenced DNA: TGTGCCAGCAGTTACGACAATGAAAAACTGTTTTTT.